This T cell receptor beta chain was sequenced for a study of CD8 T cells in ankylosing spondylitis. The study, taken as a whole, reports: Typical of ankylosing spondylitis blood, it appeared, was a TCR beta motif of several highly homologous variants. Some motif variants were previously reported in reactive arthritis synovial fluid and blood. Disease-linked clones were found to be CD8+ and relatively rare in peripheral blood.

Trimming shortened V by 4 bases and J by 6 bases, and 22 bases separated the two germline ends. Germline assignment: CDR1 MGHRA and CDR2 YSYEKL. The CDR3 extends over 16 amino acids. In regard to this clonotype: Its antigen remains unidentified.

TCRdb itself ran the 5' RACE reads through MiXCR, one entry per CDR3 protein. Seen here are a few hundred thousand distinct CDR3 sequences, 18% observed once, and the top ten hold around 32%. This receptor was identified in a male donor with ankylosing spondylitis or in good health (not recorded which). This chain connects TRBV4-1 to TRBJ2-7; tentatively, D is TRBD1 or TRBD2 (5 bases each). The source material was blood, either unsorted or a sorted T cell fraction (not recorded which). The CDR3 reads CASSRGFSGMLSEQYF. In DNA, the CDR3 is TGCGCCAGCAGCCGGGGGTTCTCGGGAATGCTCTCCGAGCAGTACTTC.